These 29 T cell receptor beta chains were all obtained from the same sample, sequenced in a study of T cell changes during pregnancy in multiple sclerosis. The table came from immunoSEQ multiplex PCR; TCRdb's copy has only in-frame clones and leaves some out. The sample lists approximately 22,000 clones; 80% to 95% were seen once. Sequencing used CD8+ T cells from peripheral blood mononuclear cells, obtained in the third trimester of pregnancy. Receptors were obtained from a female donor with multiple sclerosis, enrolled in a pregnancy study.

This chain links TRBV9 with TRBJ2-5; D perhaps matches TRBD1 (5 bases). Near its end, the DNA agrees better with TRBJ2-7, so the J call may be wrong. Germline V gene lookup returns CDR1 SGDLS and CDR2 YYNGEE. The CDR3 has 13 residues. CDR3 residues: CASSVATGYEQYF. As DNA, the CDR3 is TGTGCCAGCAGCGTAGCTACAGGATACGAGCAGTACTTC.

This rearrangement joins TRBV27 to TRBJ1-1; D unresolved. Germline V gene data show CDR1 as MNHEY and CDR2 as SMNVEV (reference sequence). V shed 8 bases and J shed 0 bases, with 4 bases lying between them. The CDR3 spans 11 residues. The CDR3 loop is CASAVNTEAFF. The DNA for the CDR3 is TGTGCCAGCGCGGTGAACACTGAAGCTTTCTTT.

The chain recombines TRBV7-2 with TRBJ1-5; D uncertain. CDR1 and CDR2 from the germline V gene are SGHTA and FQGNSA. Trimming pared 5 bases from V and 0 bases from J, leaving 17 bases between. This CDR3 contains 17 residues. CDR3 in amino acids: CASSVLSQLYSNQPQHF. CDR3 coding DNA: TGTGCCAGCAGCGTTCTTTCTCAGTTATATAGCAATCAGCCCCAGCATTTT.

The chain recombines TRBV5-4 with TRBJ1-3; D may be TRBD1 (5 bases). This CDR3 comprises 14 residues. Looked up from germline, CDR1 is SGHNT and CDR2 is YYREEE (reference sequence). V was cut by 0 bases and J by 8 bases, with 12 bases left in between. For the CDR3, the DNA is TGTGCCAGCAGCTTGGCCGGAGGGGCGGACACCATATATTTT. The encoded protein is CASSLAGGADTIYF. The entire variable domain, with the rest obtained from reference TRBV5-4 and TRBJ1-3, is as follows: ETGVTQSPTHLIKTRGQQVTLRCSSQSGHNTVSWYQQALGQGPQFIFQYYREEENGRGNFPPRFSGLQFPNYSSELNVNALELDDSALYLCASSLAGGADTIYFGEGSWLTVV.

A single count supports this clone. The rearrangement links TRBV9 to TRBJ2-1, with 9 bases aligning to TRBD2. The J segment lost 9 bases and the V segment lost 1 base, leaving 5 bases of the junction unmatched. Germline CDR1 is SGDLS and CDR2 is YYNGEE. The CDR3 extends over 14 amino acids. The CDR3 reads CASSVSSGSVEQFF. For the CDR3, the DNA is TGTGCCAGCAGCGTAAGTAGCGGGAGTGTTGAGCAGTTCTTC.

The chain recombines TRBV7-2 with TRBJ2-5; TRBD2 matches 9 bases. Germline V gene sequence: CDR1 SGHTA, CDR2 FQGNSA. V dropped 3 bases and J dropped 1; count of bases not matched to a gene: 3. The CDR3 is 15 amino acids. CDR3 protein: CASSFELAGQETQYF. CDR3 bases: TGTGCCAGCAGCTTCGAACTAGCGGGCCAAGAGACCCAGTACTTC. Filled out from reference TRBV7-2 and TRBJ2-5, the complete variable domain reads GAGVSQSPSNKVTEKGKDVELRCDPISGHTALYWYRQSLGQGLEFLIYFQGNSAPDKSGLPSDRFSAERTGGSVSTLTIQRTQQEDSAVYLCASSFELAGQETQYFGPGTRLLVL.

The DNA for the CDR3 is TGTGCCAGTAGTGGACAGGGGTCGTCCTCCTACGAGCAGTACTTC. The encoded protein is CASSGQGSSSYEQYF. The rearrangement uses TRBV19 and TRBJ2-7, with 9 bases lining up with TRBD1. V was clipped by 5 bases and J by 0 bases; unmatched bases: 5. The CDR3 loop spans 15 amino acids. Germline-derived CDR1 and CDR2 are LNHDA and SQIVND (reference sequence).

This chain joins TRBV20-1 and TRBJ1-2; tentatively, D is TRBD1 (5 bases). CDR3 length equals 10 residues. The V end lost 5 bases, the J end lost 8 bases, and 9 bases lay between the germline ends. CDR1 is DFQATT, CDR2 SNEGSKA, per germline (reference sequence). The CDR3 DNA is TGCAGTGCTTATGACAGCGGCTACACCTTC. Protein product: CSAYDSGYTF.

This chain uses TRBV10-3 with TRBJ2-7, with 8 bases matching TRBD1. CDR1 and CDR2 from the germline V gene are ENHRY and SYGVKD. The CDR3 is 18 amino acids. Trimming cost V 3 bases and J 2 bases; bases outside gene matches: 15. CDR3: CAISEKRTGSIPAYEQYF. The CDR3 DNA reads TGTGCCATCAGTGAAAAGCGGACAGGGAGCATTCCCGCCTACGAGCAGTACTTC.

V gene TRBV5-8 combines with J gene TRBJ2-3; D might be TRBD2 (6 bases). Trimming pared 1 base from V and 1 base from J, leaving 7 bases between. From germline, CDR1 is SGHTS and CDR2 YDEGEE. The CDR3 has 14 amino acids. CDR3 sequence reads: CASSLREGTDTQYF. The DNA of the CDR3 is TGTGCCAGCAGCTTGAGGGAGGGCACAGATACGCAGTATTTT.

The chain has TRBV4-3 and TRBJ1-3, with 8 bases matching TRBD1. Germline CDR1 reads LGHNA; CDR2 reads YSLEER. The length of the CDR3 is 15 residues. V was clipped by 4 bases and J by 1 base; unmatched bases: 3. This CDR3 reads CASSLDRGSGNTIYF. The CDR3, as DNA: TGCGCCAGCAGCCTTGACAGGGGTTCTGGAAACACCATATATTTT.

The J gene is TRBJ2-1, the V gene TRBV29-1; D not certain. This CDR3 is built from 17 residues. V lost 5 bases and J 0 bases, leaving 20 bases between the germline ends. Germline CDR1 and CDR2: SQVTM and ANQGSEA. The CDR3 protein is CSVYQNAAASSYNEQFF. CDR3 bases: TGCAGCGTTTATCAAAACGCCGCGGCCAGCTCCTACAATGAGCAGTTCTTC.

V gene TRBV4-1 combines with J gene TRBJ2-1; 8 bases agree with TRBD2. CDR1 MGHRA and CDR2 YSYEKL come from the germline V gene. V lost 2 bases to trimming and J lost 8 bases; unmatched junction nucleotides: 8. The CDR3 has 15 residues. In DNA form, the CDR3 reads TGCGCCAGCAGCCAAAGACGGGAGGGCGTGGATGAGCAGTTCTTC. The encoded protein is CASSQRREGVDEQFF.

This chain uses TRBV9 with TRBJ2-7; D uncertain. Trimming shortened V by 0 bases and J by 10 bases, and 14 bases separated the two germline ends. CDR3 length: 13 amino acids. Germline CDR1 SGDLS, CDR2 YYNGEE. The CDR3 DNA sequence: TGTGCCAGCAGCGTAGGTGGTTGGGCAGACCAGTACTTC. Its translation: CASSVGGWADQYF.

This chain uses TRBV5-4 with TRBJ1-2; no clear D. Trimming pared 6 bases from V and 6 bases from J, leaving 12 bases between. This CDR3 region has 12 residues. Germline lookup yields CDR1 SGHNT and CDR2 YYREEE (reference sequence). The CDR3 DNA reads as TGTGCCAGCACCTCGGGGTCACATGGCTACACCTTC. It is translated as CASTSGSHGYTF.

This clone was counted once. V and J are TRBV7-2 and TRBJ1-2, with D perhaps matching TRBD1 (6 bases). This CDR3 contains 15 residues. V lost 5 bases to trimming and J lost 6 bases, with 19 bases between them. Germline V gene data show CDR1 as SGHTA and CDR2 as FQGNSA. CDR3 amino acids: CASSPSPAGGHGYTF. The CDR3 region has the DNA TGTGCCAGCAGCCCGTCCCCGGCGGGGGGCCATGGCTACACCTTC.

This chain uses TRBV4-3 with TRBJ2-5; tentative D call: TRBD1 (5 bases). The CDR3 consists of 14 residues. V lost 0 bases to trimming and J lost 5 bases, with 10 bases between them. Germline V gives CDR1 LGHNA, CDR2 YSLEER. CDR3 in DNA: TGCGCCAGCAGCCAAGACAGGGTTCGGGAGACCCAGTACTTC. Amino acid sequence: CASSQDRVRETQYF.

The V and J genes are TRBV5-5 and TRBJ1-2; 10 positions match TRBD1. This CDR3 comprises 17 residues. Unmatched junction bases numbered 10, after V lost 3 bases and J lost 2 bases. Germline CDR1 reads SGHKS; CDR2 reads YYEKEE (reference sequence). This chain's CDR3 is CASSSEGQGTINYGYTF. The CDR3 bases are TGTGCCAGCAGCTCGGAGGGACAGGGGACGATAAACTATGGCTACACCTTC.

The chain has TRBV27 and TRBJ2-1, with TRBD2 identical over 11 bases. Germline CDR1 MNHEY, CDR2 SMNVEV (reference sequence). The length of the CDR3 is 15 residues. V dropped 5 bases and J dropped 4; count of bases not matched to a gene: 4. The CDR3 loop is CASSPGTSGYNEQFF. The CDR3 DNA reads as TGTGCCAGCAGTCCCGGGACTAGCGGATACAATGAGCAGTTCTTC.

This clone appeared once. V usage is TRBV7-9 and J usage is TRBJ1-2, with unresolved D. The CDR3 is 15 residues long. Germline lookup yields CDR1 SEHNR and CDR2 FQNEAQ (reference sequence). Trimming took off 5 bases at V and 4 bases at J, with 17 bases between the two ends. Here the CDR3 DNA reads TGTGCCAGCAGCCCCCTTGCGGGTCCTCGCTATGGCTACACCTTC. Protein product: CASSPLAGPRYGYTF.

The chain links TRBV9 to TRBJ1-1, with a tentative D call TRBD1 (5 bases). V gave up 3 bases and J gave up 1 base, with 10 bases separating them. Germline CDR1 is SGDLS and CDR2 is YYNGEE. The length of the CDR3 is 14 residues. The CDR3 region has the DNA TGTGCCAGCAGCGCCGACGGGGGGAACACTGAAGCTTTCTTT. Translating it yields CASSADGGNTEAFF.

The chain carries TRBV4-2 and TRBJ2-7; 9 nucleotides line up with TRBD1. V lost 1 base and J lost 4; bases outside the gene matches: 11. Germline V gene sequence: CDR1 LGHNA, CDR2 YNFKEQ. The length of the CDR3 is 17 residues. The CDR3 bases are TGTGCCAGCAGCCAAGTCACCCGAACAGGGGGCTCATACGAGCAGTACTTC. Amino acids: CASSQVTRTGGSYEQYF.

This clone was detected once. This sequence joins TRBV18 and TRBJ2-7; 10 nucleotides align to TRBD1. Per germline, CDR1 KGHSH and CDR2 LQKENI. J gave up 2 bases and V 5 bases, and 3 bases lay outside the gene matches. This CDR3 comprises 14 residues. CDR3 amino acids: CASSAGQGAYEQYF. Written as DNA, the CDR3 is TGTGCCAGCTCAGCTGGACAGGGGGCCTACGAGCAGTACTTC.

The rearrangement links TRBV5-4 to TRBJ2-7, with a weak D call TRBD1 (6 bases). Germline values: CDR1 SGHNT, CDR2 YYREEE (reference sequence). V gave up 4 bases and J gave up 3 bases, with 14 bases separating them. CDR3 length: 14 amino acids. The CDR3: CASSTKQGNYEQYF. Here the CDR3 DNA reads TGTGCCAGCAGCACCAAACAGGGTAACTACGAGCAGTACTTC.

The CDR3 spells CASRPTGVDGYTF. Written as DNA, the CDR3 is TGTGCCAGTAGGCCGACAGGGGTGGATGGCTACACCTTC. The chain has TRBV19 and TRBJ1-2; 8 nucleotides agree with TRBD1. V was clipped by 6 bases and J by 6 bases; unmatched bases: 6. The germline V gene has CDR1 LNHDA and CDR2 SQIVND (reference sequence). This CDR3 has 13 residues. The full variable domain, completed using reference TRBV19 and TRBJ1-2, is DGGITQSPKYLFRKEGQNVTLSCEQNLNHDAMYWYRQDPGQGLRLIYYSQIVNDFQKGDIAEGYSVSREKKESFPLTVTSAQKNPTAFYLCASRPTGVDGYTFGSGTRLTVV.

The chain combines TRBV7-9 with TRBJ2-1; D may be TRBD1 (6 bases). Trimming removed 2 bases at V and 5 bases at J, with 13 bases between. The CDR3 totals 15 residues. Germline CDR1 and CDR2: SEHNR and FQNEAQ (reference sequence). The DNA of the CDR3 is TGTGCCAGCAGCTTACCACAGGGAATGAACAATGAGCAGTTCTTC. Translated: CASSLPQGMNNEQFF.

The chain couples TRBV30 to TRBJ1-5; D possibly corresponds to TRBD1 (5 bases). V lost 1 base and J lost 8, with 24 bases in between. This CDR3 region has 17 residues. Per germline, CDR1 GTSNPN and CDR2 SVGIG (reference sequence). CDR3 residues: CAWSEREARRTGEPQHF. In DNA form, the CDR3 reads TGTGCCTGGAGTGAAAGGGAGGCCCGGCGGACGGGGGAGCCCCAGCATTTT.

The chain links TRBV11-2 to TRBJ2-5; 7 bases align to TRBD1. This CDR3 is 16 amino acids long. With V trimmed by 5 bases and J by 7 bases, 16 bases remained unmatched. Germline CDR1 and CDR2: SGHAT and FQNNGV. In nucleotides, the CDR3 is TGTGCCAGCAGCCTCGGGACAGACCTGAGGGCGTTGACCCAGTACTTC. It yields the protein CASSLGTDLRALTQYF.

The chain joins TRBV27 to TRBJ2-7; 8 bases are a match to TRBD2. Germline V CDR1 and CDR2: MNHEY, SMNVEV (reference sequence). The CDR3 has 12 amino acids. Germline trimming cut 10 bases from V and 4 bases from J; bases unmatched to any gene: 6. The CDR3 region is CATRSGGYEQYF. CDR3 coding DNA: TGTGCCACCAGATCGGGGGGGTACGAGCAGTACTTC.